This T cell receptor beta chain appears in the sequencing data of a study of persistence of HIV-infected CD4 T cells. There are a few counts of this clone. Its antigen is not identified. The stimulus was an HIV-1 Gag 15-mer peptide pool, about 1 ug/peptide/mL. Memory cells lacking CD40L and CD69 with high CD45RO were sorted. Stimulated PBMCs had first been depleted of CD8+ T cells. This was the immunoSEQ version 4 assay in survey mode. Generated by immunoSEQ multiplex PCR, the TCRdb table keeps only in-frame clones and is missing some. The sample includes roughly 64,000 clones, about 81% seen only once; the top ten take about 1.5%. CDR3 length: 14 amino acids. CDR1 and CDR2 (germline): LNHDA, SQIVND (reference sequence). Trimming cost V 4 bases and J 6 bases; bases outside gene matches: 5.

The specimen comprised CD4+ T cells sorted from PBMCs after roughly 19-hour stimulation, sampled from a patient who received antiretroviral therapy. The V call is TRBV19, the J call TRBJ2-1; 8 nucleotides agree with TRBD2. This TCR was sampled from an adult man with HIV who was CMV-seropositive. The CDR3 nucleotides read TGTGCCAGTAGTAAACAGGCGGGGGGCAATGAGCAGTTCTTC. Translated, it gives CASSKQAGGNEQFF.